Reported below is one T cell receptor (beta chain). The data belong to a study of monozygotic twins with inflammatory bowel disease. Total RNA input per TCR library was roughly 3,800 ng. TCRdb re-called the 5' RACE reads; every CDR3 protein appears as one record, without DNA. This sample's table reports 300,000 to 400,000 distinct CDR3 sequences. Germline loops: CDR1 MNHEY, CDR2 SVGAGI. The CDR3 contains 12 residues. The receptor's source is a human donor with ulcerative colitis or Crohn's disease, or a healthy co-twin of an affected twin (not recorded which). The sequencing sample was made of blood. This rearrangement joins TRBV6-5 to TRBJ1-1. CDR3 protein: CASSSSGPEAFF.